Detailed here is one T cell receptor beta chain. What it binds is not known. This entry comes from a study of T cells after yellow fever vaccination. A universal primer site and UMIs were added as TCR cDNA was made by 5'RACE template switching. Via MiXCR, TCRdb re-called the 5' RACE reads, giving one row per CDR3 protein. This table holds 350,000 to 550,000 distinct CDR3 sequences, roughly a sixth found once. The study, taken as a whole, reports: Abundant bulk-population clonotypes could contaminate the FACS-sorted repertoires. In post-booster samples, most primary-vaccination clones reappeared (about 97% CD4, approximately 91% CD8). The study found a weaker secondary response that peaked faster, day 5 versus 15.

Trimming took 6 bases from V and 4 from J, leaving 15 bases between them. This CDR3 contains 14 residues. Germline V gene lookup returns CDR1 MNHEY and CDR2 SVGAGI. The source material was PBMCs, sampled before the yellow fever booster vaccination. The rearrangement uses TRBV6-5 and TRBJ2-5; D may be TRBD1 or TRBD2 (7 bases each). The clonotype comes from a man between 18 and 35 years old who received the YFV17D yellow fever vaccine. Here the CDR3 DNA reads TGTGCCAGCAGCCAGACAGGGAGGGCAGAGACCCAGTACTTC. This codes for CASSQTGRAETQYF.